The 3 T cell receptor beta chains given below trace back to one sample, sequenced in a study of cytotoxic CD8 clonotypes in ibrutinib-treated CLL. Measured with immunoSEQ multiplex PCR; TCRdb has only the in-frame clones, and not every one. The repertoire holds 15,000 or so clones, with approximately 60% as singletons. The sequencing used PBMCs, collected before ibrutinib treatment. The source is a human donor with chronic lymphocytic leukemia.

V gene TRBV5-4 combines with J gene TRBJ2-2; the match to TRBD1 covers 8 bases. The germline CDR1 and CDR2 sequences are SGHNT and YYREEE (reference sequence). V shed 4 bases and J 6 bases; nucleotides not matched to a gene: 5. The length of the CDR3 is 14 residues. For the CDR3, the DNA is TGTGCCAGCAGCCTTGACAGGGGTGCCGGGGAGCTGTTTTTT. Its translation is CASSLDRGAGELFF. Variable domain in full (rest from reference TRBV5-4 and TRBJ2-2): ETGVTQSPTHLIKTRGQQVTLRCSSQSGHNTVSWYQQALGQGPQFIFQYYREEENGRGNFPPRFSGLQFPNYSSELNVNALELDDSALYLCASSLDRGAGELFFGEGSRLTVL.

The chain links TRBV5-5 to TRBJ1-2; 8 nucleotides match TRBD1. Trimming took 7 bases from V and 5 from J; bases not matched to a gene: 10. Germline lookup yields CDR1 SGHKS and CDR2 YYEKEE (reference sequence). The CDR3 consists of 14 residues. The CDR3 DNA reads TGTGCCAGCGGCTGGGGACAGGCGGTATATGGCTACACCTTC. Protein: CASGWGQAVYGYTF.

The chain joins TRBV7-9 to TRBJ1-6; 7 bases align to TRBD1. Germline trimming cut 0 bases from V and 7 bases from J; bases unmatched to any gene: 3. This CDR3 is 15 amino acids long. Germline loops: CDR1 SEHNR, CDR2 FQNEAQ (reference sequence). The CDR3 spells CASSLAIRGNSPLHF. For the CDR3, the DNA is TGTGCCAGCAGCTTAGCCATCAGGGGGAATTCACCCCTCCACTTT.